This T cell receptor beta chain was captured by sequencing in a study of blood T cell repertoires in COVID-19. Per the authors' pipeline: Reference gene primer amplification gave estimated nucleated cell counts. The protocol was immunoSEQ multiplex PCR, while the TCRdb copy is restricted to in-frame clones and leaves out a portion. V, J and clone size are taken as reported in that table, and D and trimming were inferred from the DNA itself. Among approximately 270,000 clones listed, roughly 89% were seen once. The V end was cut by 5 bases, the J end by 5 bases, with 10 bases between. This CDR3 contains 12 residues. The germline CDR1 and CDR2 sequences are KGHSH and LQKENI.

The V and J genes are TRBV18 and TRBJ2-7; D is perhaps TRBD1 (6 bases). The sample was peripheral blood. This TCR derives from a young man with acute or convalescent COVID-19. For the CDR3, the DNA is TGTGCCAGCTCAACACAGGGAGACGAGCAGTACTTC. This gives the protein CASSTQGDEQYF.